One sample yielded the 14 T cell receptor beta chains listed below, sequenced in a study of shared clonotypes between healthy human individuals. This table comes from immunoSEQ multiplex PCR, and its TCRdb copy is limited to in-frame clones, with some not included. The data contain about 980,000 clones, more than 75% of them seen just once; the ten biggest clones take up approximately 1.5%. Sequencing used memory CD4+ T cells sorted from blood. Subset reported: CD45RA-negative fraction. The source is a man younger than 35 in good health.

Only a few counts were recorded for this clone. Other DNA sequences in the same sample also yield this CDR3. The chain couples TRBV12-5 to TRBJ1-1; D remains unclear. V was clipped by 3 bases and J by 0 bases, with 8 bases between them. The CDR3 spans 14 residues. From germline, CDR1 is LGHNT and CDR2 FRNRAP. DNA for the CDR3: TGTGCTAGTGGTTTAGAGGGTATGAACACTGAAGCTTTCTTT. Encoded protein: CASGLEGMNTEAFF.

The chain uses TRBV5-5 and TRBJ2-7, with a weak D call TRBD1 (6 bases). This CDR3 spans 14 amino acids. The germline CDR1 and CDR2 sequences are SGHKS and YYEKEE (reference sequence). V lost 3 bases, J lost 1 base, and 11 bases lay in between. The CDR3 loop is CASSWGTNSYEQYF. Here the CDR3 DNA reads TGTGCCAGCAGCTGGGGGACAAATTCCTACGAGCAGTACTTC.

This chain links TRBV11-2 with TRBJ2-7; D is possibly TRBD2 (5 bases). This CDR3 region has 15 residues. V gave up 5 bases and J gave up 4 bases, with 18 bases separating them. The germline V gene encodes CDR1 SGHAT and CDR2 FQNNGV. The CDR3 DNA reads TGTGCCAGCAGCCCCTCCGGGAAAAGAGGTTACGAGCAGTACTTC. It encodes CASSPSGKRGYEQYF. Looking up the rest from reference TRBV11-2 and TRBJ2-7 gives the full variable domain: EAGVAQSPRYKIIEKRQSVAFWCNPISGHATLYWYQQILGQGPKLLIQFQNNGVVDDSQLPKDRFSAERLKGVDSTLKIQPAKLEDSAVYLCASSPSGKRGYEQYFGPGTRLTVT.

The genes are TRBV19 and TRBJ1-2; D is ambiguous. This CDR3 spans 14 amino acids. Germline CDR1 and CDR2: LNHDA and SQIVND (reference sequence). Trimming left V 3 bases short and J 2 bases short, with 10 bases between. The chain's CDR3 is CASSMVNTNYGYTF. For the CDR3, the DNA is TGTGCCAGTAGTATGGTTAATACCAACTATGGCTACACCTTC.

In regard to this clone: Other DNA sequences within the sample encode an identical CDR3. This chain uses TRBV11-2 with TRBJ2-3, with D uncertain. The CDR3 spans 11 residues. V lost 5 bases, J lost 6 bases, and 6 bases lay in between. Germline V lookup: CDR1 SGHAT, CDR2 FQNNGV. The CDR3 protein is CASSLRDTQYF. The CDR3 region has the DNA TGTGCCAGCAGCCTTCGGGATACGCAGTATTTT.

The chain couples TRBV1 to TRBJ2-7. TRBV1 counts as a pseudogene. The CDR3 is made up of 15 amino acids. In DNA form, the CDR3 reads TGCACCAGCAGCCAGATGGGACCCGGCTCCTACGAGCAGTACTTC. Translating gives CTSSQMGPGSYEQYF.

This clone was seen ten or more times. The chain employs TRBV27 and TRBJ1-1, with a weak D call TRBD1 (5 bases). V was pared by 4 bases and J by 1 base, with 10 bases between. The CDR3 has 14 amino acids. Germline V gives CDR1 MNHEY, CDR2 SMNVEV (reference sequence). The CDR3 here is CASSSSTANTEAFF. As DNA, the CDR3 is TGTGCCAGCAGTTCCTCGACAGCGAACACTGAAGCTTTCTTT.

V is TRBV7-3 and J is TRBJ2-7; TRBD1 aligns across 7 bases. The J segment lost 3 bases and the V segment lost 4 bases, leaving 18 bases of the junction unmatched. From germline, CDR1 is SGHTA and CDR2 FQGTGA. This CDR3 is built from 18 residues. The CDR3 is CASSSHGLPPGQYYEQYF. CDR3 nucleotides: TGTGCCAGCAGCTCGCACGGTTTACCCCCGGGACAGTACTACGAGCAGTACTTC.

The rearrangement links TRBV19 to TRBJ1-2; maybe TRBD1 (6 bases). The length of the CDR3 is 15 residues. V dropped 4 bases and J dropped 5 bases, with 17 bases sitting between them. Germline V gene lookup returns CDR1 LNHDA and CDR2 SQIVND (reference sequence). The CDR3 sequence is CASSKPGGTSYGYTF. CDR3 coding DNA: TGTGCCAGTAGTAAGCCGGGCGGGACATCTTATGGCTACACCTTC.

This clone has only one observation. The chain is built from TRBV2 and TRBJ2-1, with 11 bases matching TRBD2. Germline assignment: CDR1 SNHLY and CDR2 FYNNEI. The CDR3 runs 20 residues. The ends lost 5 bases at V and 0 bases at J; junction bases unmatched: 15. The chain's CDR3 is CASSRTGLAALLLSYNEQFF. CDR3 sequence (DNA): TGTGCCAGCAGTCGCACGGGACTAGCGGCCCTTTTACTCTCCTACAATGAGCAGTTCTTC.

This clone came up a few times. The V call is TRBV30, the J call TRBJ1-1, with 7 bases aligning to TRBD1. The V and J ends lost 5 bases and 0 bases, in that order; junction bases with no gene match: 6. Germline V gives CDR1 GTSNPN, CDR2 SVGIG (reference sequence). The CDR3 length is 14 residues. The CDR3 is CAWRTGRVNTEAFF. The CDR3 DNA sequence: TGTGCCTGGCGGACAGGCCGGGTGAACACTGAAGCTTTCTTT.

The chain joins TRBV5-6 to TRBJ2-5; D perhaps matches TRBD2 (7 bases). Trimming left V 0 bases short and J 0 bases short, with 12 bases between. This CDR3 comprises 16 residues. CDR1 SGHDT and CDR2 YYEEEE come from the germline V gene. The CDR3 here is CASSLVGRGYQETQYF. CDR3 DNA: TGTGCCAGCAGCTTGGTAGGGAGGGGGTACCAAGAGACCCAGTACTTC.

The chain carries TRBV28 and TRBJ2-4, with a weak D call TRBD2 (7 bases). The V gene's germline CDR1 is MDHEN and CDR2 SYDVKM. This CDR3 comprises 17 residues. Trimming shortened V by 3 bases and J by 2 bases, and 17 bases separated the two germline ends. CDR3 loop: CASSFWGGRTTKNIQYF. DNA for the CDR3: TGTGCCAGCAGTTTTTGGGGGGGCAGAACCACCAAAAACATTCAGTACTTC.

The chain is built from TRBV9 and TRBJ2-1, with 8 positions matching TRBD2. Germline V gene sequence: CDR1 SGDLS, CDR2 YYNGEE. This CDR3 is built from 12 residues. Trimming at V came to 4 bases and at J to 9 bases, leaving 3 bases not matched to a gene. The CDR3, as DNA: TGTGCCAGCAGCCCGGGGGGGAGTGAGCAGTTCTTC. This codes for CASSPGGSEQFF. The whole variable domain, remainder taken from reference TRBV9 and TRBJ2-1, is DSGVTQTPKHLITATGQRVTLRCSPRSGDLSVYWYQQSLDQGLQFLIQYYNGEERAKGNILERFSAQQFPDLHSELNLSSLELGDSALYFCASSPGGSEQFFGPGTRLTVL.